This TCR beta chain was identified during a study of metastatic and nonmetastatic thyroid tumors. TCRdb re-clonotyped the PCR reads via MiXCR. Among roughly 13,000 clones listed, over 25% were seen once. Each patient went into thyroid surgery without having received any treatment. The CDR3 is 14 amino acids. The germline CDR1 and CDR2 sequences are SEHNR and FQNEAQ (reference sequence). The V gene lost 2 bases and the J gene lost 3 bases, with 8 bases spanning the gap. Sequenced: tumor tissue. This sequence originates from a female donor with papillary thyroid cancer or a benign thyroid nodule (not recorded which). Some clones in this sample may be carry-over from other donors' samples. The chain recombines TRBV7-9 with TRBJ1-5; a possible D gene is TRBD1 (5 bases). DNA for the CDR3: TGTGCCAGCAGCTTAACAGGCCTCAATCAGCCCCAGCATTTT. Its translation: CASSLTGLNQPQHF.